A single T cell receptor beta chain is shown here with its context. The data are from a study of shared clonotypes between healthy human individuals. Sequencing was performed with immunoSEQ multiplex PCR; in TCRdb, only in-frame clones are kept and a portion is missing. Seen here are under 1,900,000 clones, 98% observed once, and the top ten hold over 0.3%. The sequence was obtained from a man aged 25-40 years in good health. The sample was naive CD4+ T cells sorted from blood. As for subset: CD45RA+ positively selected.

The CDR3 DNA follows: TGCGCCAGCAAACAGACTAGCGGGGAGGGCTACAATGAGCAGTTCTTC. This codes for CASKQTSGEGYNEQFF. V and J are TRBV5-1 and TRBJ2-1, with 11 bases lining up with TRBD2. Germline CDR1 is SGHRS and CDR2 is YFSETQ. The CDR3 sequence is 16 residues long. Unmatched junction bases numbered 8, after V lost 6 bases and J lost 3 bases.